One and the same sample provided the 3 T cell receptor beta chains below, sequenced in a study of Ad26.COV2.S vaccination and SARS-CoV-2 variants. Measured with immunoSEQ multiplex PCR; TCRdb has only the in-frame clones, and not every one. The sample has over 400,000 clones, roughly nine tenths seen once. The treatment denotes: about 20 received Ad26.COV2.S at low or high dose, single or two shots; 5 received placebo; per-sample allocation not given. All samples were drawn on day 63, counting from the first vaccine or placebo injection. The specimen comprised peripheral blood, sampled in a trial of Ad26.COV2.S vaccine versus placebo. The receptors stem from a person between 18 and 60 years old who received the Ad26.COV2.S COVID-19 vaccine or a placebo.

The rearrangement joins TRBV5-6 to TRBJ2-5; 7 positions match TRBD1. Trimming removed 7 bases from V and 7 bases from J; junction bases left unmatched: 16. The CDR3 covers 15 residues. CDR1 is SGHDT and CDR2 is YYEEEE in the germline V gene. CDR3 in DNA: TGTGCCAGCGAAAGGACGACAGGGATGCAGGGGACCCAGTACTTC. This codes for CASERTTGMQGTQYF.

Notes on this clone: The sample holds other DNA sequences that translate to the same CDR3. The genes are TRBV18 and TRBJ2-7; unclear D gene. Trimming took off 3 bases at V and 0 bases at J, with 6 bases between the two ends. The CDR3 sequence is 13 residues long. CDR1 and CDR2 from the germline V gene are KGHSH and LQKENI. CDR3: CASSPPSSYEQYV. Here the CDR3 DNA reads TGTGCCAGCTCACCCCCTAGCTCCTACGAGCAGTACGTC.

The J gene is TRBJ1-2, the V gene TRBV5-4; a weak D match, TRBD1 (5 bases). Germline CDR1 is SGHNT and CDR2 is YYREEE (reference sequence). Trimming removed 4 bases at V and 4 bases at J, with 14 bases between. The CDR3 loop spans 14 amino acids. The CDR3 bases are TGTGCCAGCAGCCTCCGGGACGGGGGCTATGGCTACACCTTC. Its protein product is CASSLRDGGYGYTF.